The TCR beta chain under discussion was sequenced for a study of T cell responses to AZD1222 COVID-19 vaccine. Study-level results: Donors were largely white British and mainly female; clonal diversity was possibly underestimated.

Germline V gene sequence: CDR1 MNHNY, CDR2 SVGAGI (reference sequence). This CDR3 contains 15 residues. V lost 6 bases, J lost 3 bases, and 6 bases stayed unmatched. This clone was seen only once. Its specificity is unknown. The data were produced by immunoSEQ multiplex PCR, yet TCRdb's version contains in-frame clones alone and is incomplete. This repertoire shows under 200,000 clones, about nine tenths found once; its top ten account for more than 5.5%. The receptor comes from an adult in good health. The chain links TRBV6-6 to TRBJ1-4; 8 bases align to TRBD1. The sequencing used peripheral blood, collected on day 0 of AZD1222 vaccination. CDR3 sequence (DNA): TGTGCCAGCAGATACACAGGGGGTGCTAATGAAAAACTGTTTTTT. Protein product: CASRYTGGANEKLFF.